These 20 T cell receptor beta chains share one sample of origin, sequenced in a study of cytomegalovirus exposure and HLA in healthy donors. The PCR ran on 60 Vbeta and 13 Jbeta primers. Profiling relied on immunoSEQ multiplex PCR, and the TCRdb table lists in-frame clones only, not all of them. Among about 100,000 clones listed, more than 60% were seen once. Sequencing was performed on PBMCs. These receptors were obtained from a female donor in good health and CMV-seropositive.

V and J are TRBV28 and TRBJ1-1; weak D call: TRBD1 (5 bases). The CDR3 extends over 13 amino acids. Trimming stripped 3 bases from V and 2 bases from J, with 7 bases between. Germline lookup yields CDR1 MDHEN and CDR2 SYDVKM. In nucleotides, the CDR3 is TGTGCCAGCAGTTTCGGGGGAAACACTGAAGCTTTCTTT. This codes for CASSFGGNTEAFF. The variable domain in full, with the rest retrieved from reference TRBV28 and TRBJ1-1, is DVKVTQSSRYLVKRTGEKVFLECVQDMDHENMFWYRQDPGLGLRLIYFSYDVKMKEKGDIPEGYSVSREKKERFSLILESASTNQTSMYLCASSFGGNTEAFFGQGTRLTVV.

The rearrangement uses TRBV5-1 and TRBJ2-5; 12 nucleotides line up with TRBD2. Germline values: CDR1 SGHRS, CDR2 YFSETQ. This CDR3 contains 16 residues. Trimming at V came to 3 bases and at J to 4 bases, leaving 7 bases not matched to a gene. CDR3 region: CASSSASTSGGETQYF. CDR3 DNA sequence: TGCGCCAGCAGCTCCGCCTCGACTAGCGGGGGAGAGACCCAGTACTTC.

This sequence joins TRBV6-5 and TRBJ2-5; the match to TRBD1 covers 7 bases. Unmatched junction bases numbered 4, after V lost 6 bases and J lost 3 bases. Germline CDR1 reads MNHEY; CDR2 reads SVGAGI. The CDR3 totals 13 residues. CDR3 loop: CASSRTGKETQYF. The CDR3 DNA follows: TGTGCCAGCAGCAGGACAGGAAAAGAGACCCAGTACTTC.

The chain couples TRBV27 to TRBJ2-7, with D perhaps matching TRBD1 (7 bases). V lost 6 bases and J lost 6, with 21 bases in between. CDR1 MNHEY and CDR2 SMNVEV come from the germline V gene (reference sequence). The CDR3 length is 15 residues. The CDR3 sequence is CASSLRGLSGVEQYF. Written as DNA, the CDR3 is TGTGCCAGCAGCCTAAGGGGGCTTTCGGGGGTCGAGCAGTACTTC.

The J gene is TRBJ2-7, the V gene TRBV7-8; 9 bases are a match to TRBD2. J was trimmed by 4 bases and V by 0 bases; bases with no gene match: 4. The CDR3 contains 15 residues. Germline V CDR1 and CDR2: SGHVS, FQNEAQ. Here the CDR3 reads CASSLASSGAYEQYF. The CDR3 nucleotides are TGTGCCAGCAGCTTAGCGTCTAGCGGGGCTTACGAGCAGTACTTC.

The chain joins TRBV5-1 to TRBJ2-5; maybe TRBD2 (6 bases). Deletions cut 0 bases from V and 5 bases from J, with 14 bases between. Germline V gene data show CDR1 as SGHRS and CDR2 as YFSETQ. This CDR3 spans 15 amino acids. The CDR3 sequence: CASSLAGDVRETQYF. The CDR3 DNA is TGCGCCAGCAGCTTGGCGGGGGACGTCCGGGAGACCCAGTACTTC. Combining the CDR3 with reference TRBV5-1 and TRBJ2-5 gives the whole variable domain KAGVTQTPRYLIKTRGQQVTLSCSPISGHRSVSWYQQTPGQGLQFLFEYFSETQRNKGNFPGRFSGRQFSNSRSEMNVSTLELGDSALYLCASSLAGDVRETQYFGPGTRLLVL.

V usage is TRBV6-1 and J usage is TRBJ1-2; no clear D gene. CDR3 length: 13 residues. In germline, CDR1 is MNHNS, CDR2 SASEGT. Deletions cut 10 bases from V and 1 base from J, with 13 bases between. CDR3 nucleotide sequence: TGTGCCATCCAGATAACCCTTAACTATGGCTACACCTTC. It specifies CAIQITLNYGYTF.

The rearrangement uses TRBV7-9 and TRBJ1-6; 9 positions match TRBD1. This CDR3 spans 18 amino acids. Unmatched junction bases numbered 6, after V lost 3 bases and J lost 0 bases. Germline lookup yields CDR1 SEHNR and CDR2 FQNEAQ (reference sequence). The CDR3 here is CASSFNTGGSSYNSPLHF. The CDR3 DNA is TGTGCCAGCAGCTTCAACACAGGGGGCAGCTCCTATAATTCACCCCTCCACTTT.

This chain uses TRBV28 with TRBJ2-5; D perhaps matches TRBD2 (5 bases). The J call may be incorrect, as the DNA end agrees better with TRBJ2-7. Germline V gene sequence: CDR1 MDHEN, CDR2 SYDVKM. The CDR3 totals 11 residues. The CDR3 protein is CASGLAYEQYF. CDR3 coding DNA: TGTGCCAGCGGACTGGCCTACGAGCAGTACTTC.

Here the CDR3 DNA reads TGCGCCAGCAGCTTGTTCGAGGGGGCGTCCTACAATGAGCAGTTCTTC. It yields the protein CASSLFEGASYNEQFF. This chain links TRBV5-1 with TRBJ2-1; 7 bases align to TRBD1. The CDR3 extends over 16 amino acids. CDR1 is SGHRS and CDR2 is YFSETQ in the germline V gene. J was trimmed by 1 base and V by 1 base; bases with no gene match: 5.

The chain has TRBV5-1 and TRBJ2-1; tentatively, D is TRBD1 (6 bases). Germline loops: CDR1 SGHRS, CDR2 YFSETQ. The length of the CDR3 is 16 residues. Deletions cut 0 bases from V and 6 bases from J, with 16 bases between. CDR3 DNA: TGCGCCAGCAGCTTGGCGGACGTGATAGGGGGCAATGAGCAGTTCTTC. As protein: CASSLADVIGGNEQFF. The full variable domain, rest sourced from reference TRBV5-1 and TRBJ2-1, is KAGVTQTPRYLIKTRGQQVTLSCSPISGHRSVSWYQQTPGQGLQFLFEYFSETQRNKGNFPGRFSGRQFSNSRSEMNVSTLELGDSALYLCASSLADVIGGNEQFFGPGTRLTVL.

The chain has TRBV2 and TRBJ1-4; D is unresolved. CDR3 length: 16 residues. Germline CDR1 SNHLY, CDR2 FYNNEI. V lost 2 bases to trimming and J lost 11 bases, with 21 bases between them. The CDR3 sequence is CASSESRSSRRAKLFF. DNA for the CDR3: TGTGCCAGCAGTGAATCGCGGAGCTCCCGTCGAGCTAAACTGTTTTTT.

The CDR3 DNA is TGTGCCAGCAGCCAAGTTCCCAGGGGCGGCAATCAGCCCCAGCATTTT. Residues: CASSQVPRGGNQPQHF. This rearrangement joins TRBV4-2 to TRBJ1-5; tentative D call: TRBD1 (6 bases). CDR1 is LGHNA, CDR2 YNFKEQ, per germline. This CDR3 region has 16 residues. The V and J ends lost 1 base and 2 bases respectively, with 12 bases between them.

The rearrangement joins TRBV11-1 to TRBJ2-1; TRBD2 matches 9 bases. The J segment lost 9 bases and the V segment lost 1 base, leaving 13 bases of the junction unmatched. This CDR3 is built from 17 residues. CDR1 and CDR2 from the germline V gene are SGHAT and FQDESV (reference sequence). Here the CDR3 DNA reads TGTGCCAGCAGCTTAGGAGTTGATAGCGGGGGATGGGGTGAGCAGTTCTTC. This translates into CASSLGVDSGGWGEQFF.

This clone was seen more than once but under ten times. This sequence joins TRBV7-2 and TRBJ1-2; possibly TRBD1 for D (5 bases). CDR1 is SGHTA and CDR2 is FQGNSA in the germline V gene. The V end lost 1 base, the J end lost 8 bases, and 11 bases lay between the germline ends. The CDR3 contains 13 residues. DNA of the CDR3: TGTGCCAGCAGCTTAGTAAGGGGAAGCGGCTACACCTTC. Its translation is CASSLVRGSGYTF.

J is TRBJ2-1 and V is TRBV4-2; 9 nucleotides align to TRBD2. V trimming: 6 bases; J trimming: 6 bases; junction bases outside the gene matches: 6. This CDR3 has 14 amino acids. CDR1 is LGHNA and CDR2 is YNFKEQ in the germline V gene. Here the CDR3 reads CASSLGTSLNEQFF. The CDR3 DNA reads as TGTGCCAGCAGTCTCGGGACTAGCCTCAATGAGCAGTTCTTC.

The gene calls are TRBV4-3 and TRBJ1-6; possibly TRBD1 for D (6 bases). Germline lookup yields CDR1 LGHNA and CDR2 YSLEER. Trimming stripped 0 bases from V and 1 base from J, with 10 bases between. This CDR3 is built from 17 residues. CDR3 bases: TGCGCCAGCAGCCAAGAGTCACAGGGATCCTATAATTCACCCCTCCACTTT. This codes for CASSQESQGSYNSPLHF.

The rearrangement joins TRBV6-1 to TRBJ2-4; a weak D match, TRBD1 (7 bases). The ends were cut back, 4 bases at V and 2 bases at J, with 15 bases in the middle. Germline V gene data show CDR1 as MNHNS and CDR2 as SASEGT. The CDR3 is 16 amino acids. This CDR3 is CASSGGQEGSKNIQYF. The DNA for the CDR3 is TGTGCCAGCAGTGGCGGACAGGAGGGGTCCAAAAACATTCAGTACTTC.

CDR3 in DNA: TGTGCCAGCTCACCCAACGGACAGGGGAGGAATCAGCCCCAGCATTTT. Its translation is CASSPNGQGRNQPQHF. The gene calls are TRBV18 and TRBJ1-5; TRBD1 matches 9 bases. The CDR3 has 16 amino acids. J was trimmed by 4 bases and V by 3 bases; bases with no gene match: 7. Germline V gives CDR1 KGHSH, CDR2 LQKENI.

The CDR3 coding sequence is TGTGCCAGCAGCTTAAAGGTCCCGGGACTAGCGGGAGTCAATGAGCAGTTCTTC. Amino acid sequence: CASSLKVPGLAGVNEQFF. The gene calls are TRBV7-2 and TRBJ2-1; 14 bases fit TRBD2. This CDR3 contains 18 residues. CDR1 is SGHTA and CDR2 is FQGNSA in the germline V gene. J lost 6 bases, V lost 2 bases, and 9 bases had no gene match. Filled out from reference TRBV7-2 and TRBJ2-1, the complete variable domain reads GAGVSQSPSNKVTEKGKDVELRCDPISGHTALYWYRQSLGQGLEFLIYFQGNSAPDKSGLPSDRFSAERTGGSVSTLTIQRTQQEDSAVYLCASSLKVPGLAGVNEQFFGPGTRLTVL.